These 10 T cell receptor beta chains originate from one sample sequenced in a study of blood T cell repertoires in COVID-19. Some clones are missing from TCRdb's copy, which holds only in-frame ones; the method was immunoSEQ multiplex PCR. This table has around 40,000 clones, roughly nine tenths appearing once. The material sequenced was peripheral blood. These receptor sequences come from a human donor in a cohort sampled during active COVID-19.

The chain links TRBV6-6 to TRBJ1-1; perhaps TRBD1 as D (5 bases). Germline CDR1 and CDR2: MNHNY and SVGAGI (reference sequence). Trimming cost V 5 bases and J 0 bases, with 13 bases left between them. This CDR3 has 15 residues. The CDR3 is CASSIPRGMNTEAFF. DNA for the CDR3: TGTGCCAGCAGTATACCAAGGGGAATGAACACTGAAGCTTTCTTT.

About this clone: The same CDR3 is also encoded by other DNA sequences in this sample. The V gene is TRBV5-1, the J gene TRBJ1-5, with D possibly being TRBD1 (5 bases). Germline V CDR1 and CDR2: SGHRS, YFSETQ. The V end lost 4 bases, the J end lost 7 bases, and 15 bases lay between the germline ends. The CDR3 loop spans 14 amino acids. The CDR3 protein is CASSRDSAGQPQHF. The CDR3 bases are TGCGCCAGCAGCCGAGACAGCGCGGGGCAGCCCCAGCATTTT. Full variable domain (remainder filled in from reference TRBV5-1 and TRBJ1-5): KAGVTQTPRYLIKTRGQQVTLSCSPISGHRSVSWYQQTPGQGLQFLFEYFSETQRNKGNFPGRFSGRQFSNSRSEMNVSTLELGDSALYLCASSRDSAGQPQHFGDGTRLSIL.

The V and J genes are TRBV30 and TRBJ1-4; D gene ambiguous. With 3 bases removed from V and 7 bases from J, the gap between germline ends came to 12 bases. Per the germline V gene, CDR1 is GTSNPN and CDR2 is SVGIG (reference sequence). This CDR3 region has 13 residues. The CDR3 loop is CAWSATGVEKLFF. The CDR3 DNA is TGTGCCTGGAGCGCAACGGGAGTTGAAAAACTGTTTTTT.

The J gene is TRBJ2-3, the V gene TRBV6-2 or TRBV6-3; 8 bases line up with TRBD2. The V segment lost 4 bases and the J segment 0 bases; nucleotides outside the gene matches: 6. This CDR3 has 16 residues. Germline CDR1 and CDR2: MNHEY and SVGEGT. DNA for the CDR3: TGTGCCAGCAGTTCCCACGGGAGGGGAAGCACAGATACGCAGTATTTT. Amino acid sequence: CASSSHGRGSTDTQYF.

The CDR3 DNA reads as TGTGCCAGCAGCCAACAAGTAAGGCTAGCGGGCCGGCCTCGGTATTTT. This codes for CASSQQVRLAGRPRYF. J is TRBJ2-3 and V is TRBV3-1 (or the pseudogene TRBV3-2), with TRBD2 matching 8 bases. The CDR3 extends over 16 amino acids. The germline gives CDR1 LGHDT, CDR2 YNNKEL (reference sequence). V was clipped by 2 bases and J by 14 bases; unmatched bases: 18.

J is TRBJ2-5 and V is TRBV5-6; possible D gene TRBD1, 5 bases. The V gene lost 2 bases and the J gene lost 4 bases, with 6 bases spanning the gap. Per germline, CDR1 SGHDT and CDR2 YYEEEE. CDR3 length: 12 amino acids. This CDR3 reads CASSFRVETQYF. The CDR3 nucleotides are TGTGCCAGCAGCTTCAGGGTAGAGACCCAGTACTTC.

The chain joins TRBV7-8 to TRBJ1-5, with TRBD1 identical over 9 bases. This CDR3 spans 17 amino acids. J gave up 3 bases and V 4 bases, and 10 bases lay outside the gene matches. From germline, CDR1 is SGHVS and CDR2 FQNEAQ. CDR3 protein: CASSSVTGTGINQPQHF. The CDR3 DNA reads TGTGCCAGCAGCTCTGTGACCGGGACAGGGATCAATCAGCCCCAGCATTTT.

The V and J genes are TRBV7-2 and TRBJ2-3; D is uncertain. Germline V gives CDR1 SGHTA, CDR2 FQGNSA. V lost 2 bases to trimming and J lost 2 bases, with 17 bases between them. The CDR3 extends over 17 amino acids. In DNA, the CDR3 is TGTGCCAGCAGCTTACTGAGGTCGTCCGGCTACACAGATACGCAGTATTTT. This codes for CASSLLRSSGYTDTQYF.

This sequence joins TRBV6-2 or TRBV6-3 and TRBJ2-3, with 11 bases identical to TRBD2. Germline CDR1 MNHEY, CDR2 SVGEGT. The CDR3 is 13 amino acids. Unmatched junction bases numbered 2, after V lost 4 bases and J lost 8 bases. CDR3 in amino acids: CASSLLAGGTQYF. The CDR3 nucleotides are TGTGCCAGCAGTTTGCTAGCGGGGGGTACGCAGTATTTT.

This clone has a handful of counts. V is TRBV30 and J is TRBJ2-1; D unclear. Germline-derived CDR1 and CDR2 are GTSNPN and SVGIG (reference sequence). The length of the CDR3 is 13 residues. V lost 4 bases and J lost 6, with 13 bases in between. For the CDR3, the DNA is TGTGCCTGGACGTTGGGCCCCCTCAATGAGCAGTTCTTC. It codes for CAWTLGPLNEQFF.